These 10 T cell receptor beta chains originate from one sample sequenced in a study of blood T cell repertoires in COVID-19. Assay used: immunoSEQ multiplex PCR; TCRdb lists only in-frame clones, some missing. The sample holds a few hundred thousand clones, 88% seen once. Sequenced sample: PBMCs or T cells enriched from blood (not recorded which). The receptors shown here come from an older woman in a cohort exposed to, infected with or recovered from COVID-19 (not recorded which).

This rearrangement joins TRBV28 to TRBJ2-6; no clear D gene. CDR1 is MDHEN and CDR2 is SYDVKM in the germline V gene. The CDR3 loop spans 16 amino acids. Trimming left V 5 bases short and J 0 bases short, with 11 bases between. Here the CDR3 DNA reads TGTGCCAGCAGTCGTCATCGGGTCTCTGGGGCCAACGTCCTGACTTTC. Its translation: CASSRHRVSGANVLTF.

This chain joins TRBV7-2 and TRBJ2-1, with 9 positions matching TRBD2. V dropped 0 bases and J dropped 3; count of bases not matched to a gene: 3. The length of the CDR3 is 16 residues. Per the germline V gene, CDR1 is SGHTA and CDR2 is FQGNSA. The CDR3 reads CASSLASGGIYNEQFF. The CDR3 nucleotides read TGTGCCAGCAGCTTAGCTAGCGGGGGAATCTACAATGAGCAGTTCTTC.

The chain uses TRBV28 and TRBJ2-7, with D possibly being TRBD1 (6 bases). Germline loops: CDR1 MDHEN, CDR2 SYDVKM. Between the trimmed V and J ends, which lost 3 bases and 6 bases, there was a span of 15 bases. The CDR3 has 14 residues. CDR3 protein: CASSFSGTSLEQYF. The CDR3 coding sequence is TGTGCCAGCAGTTTTTCCGGGACATCCCTCGAGCAGTACTTC.

The chain combines TRBV7-9 with TRBJ2-2; 8 bases match TRBD2. Losses at the gene ends were 3 bases for V and 4 bases for J; bases not matched to a gene: 4. Germline V CDR1 and CDR2: SEHNR, FQNEAQ (reference sequence). The CDR3 length is 15 residues. The CDR3 region has the DNA TGTGCCAGCAGCTTGGCTAGCGGGTTCACCGGGGAGCTGTTTTTT. Its translation: CASSLASGFTGELFF. Combining the CDR3 with reference TRBV7-9 and TRBJ2-2 gives the whole variable domain DTGVSQNPRHKITKRGQNVTFRCDPISEHNRLYWYRQTLGQGPEFLTYFQNEAQLEKSRLLSDRFSAERPKGSFSTLEIQRTEQGDSAMYLCASSLASGFTGELFFGEGSRLTVL.

This rearrangement joins TRBV19 to TRBJ2-2; 9 bases match TRBD1. V was clipped by 2 bases and J by 3 bases; unmatched bases: 7. Germline CDR1 and CDR2: LNHDA and SQIVND (reference sequence). The CDR3 sequence is 17 residues long. CDR3 loop: CASSIRTGAGHTGELFF. As DNA, the CDR3 is TGTGCCAGTAGTATAAGGACAGGGGCTGGGCACACCGGGGAGCTGTTTTTT.

J is TRBJ2-3 and V is TRBV5-4, with 14 bases identical to TRBD2. This CDR3 spans 18 amino acids. The germline V gene encodes CDR1 SGHNT and CDR2 YYREEE (reference sequence). V lost 0 bases, J lost 1 base, and 4 bases stayed unmatched. The CDR3 bases are TGTGCCAGCAGCTTGGGGGGACTAGCGGGAGTGGGCACAGATACGCAGTATTTT. Translated: CASSLGGLAGVGTDTQYF. The variable domain in full, with the rest retrieved from reference TRBV5-4 and TRBJ2-3, is ETGVTQSPTHLIKTRGQQVTLRCSSQSGHNTVSWYQQALGQGPQFIFQYYREEENGRGNFPPRFSGLQFPNYSSELNVNALELDDSALYLCASSLGGLAGVGTDTQYFGPGTRLTVL.

The V gene is TRBV6-5, the J gene TRBJ2-3; 11 bases are a match to TRBD1. J lost 4 bases, V lost 6 bases, and 6 bases had no gene match. CDR3 length: 15 amino acids. Per the germline V gene, CDR1 is MNHEY and CDR2 is SVGAGI. CDR3 residues: CASSQGQGAADTQYF. The CDR3 DNA follows: TGTGCCAGCAGCCAAGGACAGGGGGCGGCAGATACGCAGTATTTT.

The chain links TRBV18 to TRBJ2-5, with D maybe TRBD2 (5 bases). The CDR3 contains 15 residues. Germline V gives CDR1 KGHSH, CDR2 LQKENI. Trimming pared 3 bases from V and 2 bases from J, leaving 13 bases between. For the CDR3, the DNA is TGTGCCAGCTCACCGCTTCGGGGTAGTCAAGAGACCCAGTACTTC. This gives the protein CASSPLRGSQETQYF.

This clone was recorded only once. This sequence joins TRBV2 and TRBJ2-1; no clear D gene. The V end was cut by 7 bases, the J end by 7 bases, with 14 bases between. Germline assignment: CDR1 SNHLY and CDR2 FYNNEI. This CDR3 region has 13 residues. In DNA, the CDR3 is TGTGCCAGCAAGATCCTAGAGGCTAATGAGCAGTTCTTC. Amino acid sequence: CASKILEANEQFF.

A note on this clone: At one of its ends the junction is not consistent with the germline gene, which may arise from a read error. This chain connects TRBV7-7 to TRBJ2-1; a possible D gene is TRBD2 (6 bases). The CDR3 sequence is 15 residues long. Per the germline V gene, CDR1 is SSHAT and CDR2 is FNYEAQ (reference sequence). The CDR3 DNA reads TGTGCTAGCAGCGCGGGGAGTAGCTCCTACAATGAGCAGTTCTTC. Translating it yields CASSAGSSSYNEQFF.